Each of the 19 T cell receptor beta chains below was sequenced from the same sample in a study of cytomegalovirus exposure and HLA in healthy donors. This PCR relied on a set of 60 Vbeta primers and 13 Jbeta primers. TCRdb's table, derived via immunoSEQ multiplex PCR, lists solely in-frame clones and lacks some. The sample has approximately 110,000 clones, roughly 68% seen once; the top ten hold roughly 9%. The specimen sequenced was PBMCs. The origin of the receptors is a man in his thirties or forties in good health and CMV-seropositive.

The V call is TRBV6-5, the J call TRBJ2-2; perhaps TRBD2 as D (5 bases). This CDR3 comprises 15 residues. V was clipped by 5 bases and J by 5 bases, with 15 bases between them. The germline V gene encodes CDR1 MNHEY and CDR2 SVGAGI. This CDR3 reads CASSGRARRTGELFF. CDR3 bases: TGTGCCAGCAGTGGGCGGGCTCGACGGACCGGGGAGCTGTTTTTT.

The chain is built from TRBV27 and TRBJ2-3; D uncertain. Germline V gene data show CDR1 as MNHEY and CDR2 as SMNVEV (reference sequence). The CDR3 loop spans 13 amino acids. The germline V and J ends were trimmed by 7 bases and 5 bases, with 13 bases remaining between them. The CDR3 sequence is CASNSLPRDTQYF. The CDR3 DNA is TGTGCCAGCAACTCCCTCCCCCGAGATACGCAGTATTTT.

The chain carries TRBV14 and TRBJ1-1; D remains unclear. Germline CDR1 SGHDN, CDR2 FVKESK. Trimming shortened V by 4 bases and J by 4 bases, and 10 bases separated the two germline ends. The CDR3 extends over 13 amino acids. CDR3 amino acids: CASSLNFRTEAFF. The CDR3 DNA sequence: TGTGCCAGCAGCCTTAACTTTCGCACTGAAGCTTTCTTT.

The CDR3 sequence: CASSPPGRGTYEQYF. DNA for the CDR3: TGTGCCAGCTCACCACCGGGCAGGGGGACCTACGAGCAGTACTTC. The genes are TRBV18 and TRBJ2-7; TRBD1 agrees at 7 bases. CDR1 and CDR2 from the germline V gene are KGHSH and LQKENI. With 0 bases clipped from V and 2 bases from J, the junction kept 4 bases outside the gene matches. There are 15 residues in the CDR3.

V gene TRBV6-5 combines with J gene TRBJ1-5; no definite D call. V lost 5 bases and J 12 bases, leaving 17 bases between the germline ends. Germline assignment: CDR1 MNHEY and CDR2 SVGAGI. The CDR3 is 13 amino acids. CDR3 nucleotides: TGTGCCAGCAGTCAAGACCGGAGGTTGCGCCAGCATTTT. It is translated as CASSQDRRLRQHF.

This clone was recorded a few times. The chain uses TRBV7-3 and TRBJ1-2, with TRBD1 identical over 8 bases. Germline values: CDR1 SGHTA, CDR2 FQGTGA. The CDR3 spans 13 residues. J was trimmed by 8 bases and V by 5 bases; bases with no gene match: 7. CDR3: CASSPTGEGGYTF. The DNA for the CDR3 is TGTGCCAGCAGCCCGACAGGGGAGGGGGGCTACACCTTC.

The chain carries TRBV21-1 and TRBJ1-1; the DNA was not compared with TRBD1, the D call given in the table. TRBV21-1 is given as a pseudogene. There are 17 residues in the CDR3. In DNA, the CDR3 is TGTGCCAGCAGCCACCGGTTCAGGGGATCAACGAACACTGAAGCTTTCTTT. This encodes CASSHRFRGSTNTEAFF.

The chain has TRBV23-1 and TRBJ2-7, with D perhaps matching TRBD1 (5 bases). TRBV23-1 is placed among ORFs of uncertain function. The CDR3 runs 16 residues. V shed 0 bases and J shed 2 bases, with 14 bases lying between them. CDR3 sequence reads: CASSQSPRQSTYEQYF. DNA of the CDR3: TGCGCCAGCAGTCAATCTCCGCGACAGTCTACCTACGAGCAGTACTTC.

This clone came up once. The J gene is TRBJ2-7, the V gene TRBV7-9; TRBD1 aligns across 8 bases. The trim removed 1 base at V and 4 bases at J, leaving 6 bases unmatched. Germline assignment: CDR1 SEHNR and CDR2 FQNEAQ (reference sequence). The length of the CDR3 is 15 residues. The CDR3 bases are TGTGCCAGCAGCTTAGATCGTGGACAGGGATACGAGCAGTACTTC. Translation gives CASSLDRGQGYEQYF.

The J gene is TRBJ1-1, the V gene TRBV7-6, with a weak D call TRBD1 (5 bases). Germline CDR1 and CDR2: SGHVS and FNYEAQ. This CDR3 is 17 amino acids long. V was cut by 1 base and J by 0 bases, with 15 bases left in between. Written as DNA, the CDR3 is TGTGCCAGCAGCTTAGTTGCAGGGTACAAAATGAACACTGAAGCTTTCTTT. It is translated as CASSLVAGYKMNTEAFF.

The chain is built from TRBV19 and TRBJ2-1; a possible D gene is TRBD2 (5 bases). Trimming took 5 bases from V and 3 from J, leaving 14 bases between them. Germline CDR1 LNHDA, CDR2 SQIVND (reference sequence). There are 15 residues in the CDR3. This CDR3 reads CASSPSGVDYNEQFF. CDR3 coding DNA: TGTGCCAGTAGTCCGAGCGGAGTGGACTACAATGAGCAGTTCTTC.

This rearrangement joins TRBV27 to TRBJ1-2; D gene unclear. Between the trimmed V and J ends, which lost 2 bases and 8 bases, there was a span of 18 bases. The CDR3 is 15 amino acids. Per the germline V gene, CDR1 is MNHEY and CDR2 is SMNVEV (reference sequence). CDR3 amino acids: CASSLGPVGLGGYTF. The CDR3 region has the DNA TGTGCCAGCAGTTTAGGTCCAGTGGGCCTCGGAGGCTACACCTTC.

The genes are TRBV30 and TRBJ1-1; possibly TRBD1 for D (5 bases). The CDR3 consists of 11 residues. In germline, CDR1 is GTSNPN, CDR2 SVGIG (reference sequence). V lost 3 bases and J lost 8, with 10 bases in between. The CDR3 region is CAWRSRQEAFF. The DNA for the CDR3 is TGTGCCTGGAGGTCTCGACAGGAAGCTTTCTTT.

J is TRBJ1-2 and V is TRBV30, with a weak D call TRBD1 (6 bases). CDR1 GTSNPN and CDR2 SVGIG come from the germline V gene (reference sequence). V was pared by 4 bases and J by 2 bases, with 11 bases between. This CDR3 contains 13 residues. CDR3 amino acids: CAWTGGPNYGYTF. CDR3 nucleotides: TGTGCCTGGACGGGGGGCCCCAACTATGGCTACACCTTC.

V gene TRBV30 combines with J gene TRBJ2-3; possible D gene TRBD1, 5 bases. The V gene lost 4 bases and the J gene lost 2 bases, with 7 bases spanning the gap. Germline lookup yields CDR1 GTSNPN and CDR2 SVGIG (reference sequence). This CDR3 has 12 amino acids. The CDR3: CAWMGPTDTQYF. As DNA, the CDR3 is TGTGCCTGGATGGGGCCCACAGATACGCAGTATTTT.

This chain connects TRBV29-1 to TRBJ2-7; maybe TRBD2 (6 bases). Germline V lookup: CDR1 SQVTM, CDR2 ANQGSEA. The CDR3 length is 13 residues. The V end lost 7 bases, the J end lost 0 bases, and 13 bases lay between the germline ends. The DNA of the CDR3 is TGCAGCGCCGTGGGGGGAGACTCCTACGAGCAGTACGTC. Amino acids: CSAVGGDSYEQYV.

This chain joins TRBV6-5 and TRBJ2-7, with 9 nucleotides matching TRBD2. The germline V gene encodes CDR1 MNHEY and CDR2 SVGAGI. V dropped 3 bases and J dropped 7; count of bases not matched to a gene: 13. The CDR3 is 16 residues long. CDR3 protein: CASSYMKRGAKREQYF. The CDR3, as DNA: TGTGCCAGCAGTTATATGAAGCGGGGGGCCAAGAGGGAGCAGTACTTC.

This sequence joins TRBV30 and TRBJ1-3; no definite D call. V was cut by 3 bases and J by 0 bases, with 9 bases left in between. This CDR3 contains 14 residues. Germline V gives CDR1 GTSNPN, CDR2 SVGIG (reference sequence). The CDR3 nucleotides are TGTGCCTGGAGCCCCCGGGGCTCTGGAAACACCATATATTTT. Its protein is CAWSPRGSGNTIYF.

V gene TRBV13 combines with J gene TRBJ2-3; the match to TRBD1 covers 7 bases. CDR3 length: 13 residues. The V and J ends lost 5 bases and 6 bases, in that order; junction bases with no gene match: 5. Germline loops: CDR1 PRHDT, CDR2 FYEKMQ (reference sequence). CDR3 nucleotide sequence: TGTGCCAGCAGCAGGGGACAGCTCGATACGCAGTATTTT. It is translated as CASSRGQLDTQYF.